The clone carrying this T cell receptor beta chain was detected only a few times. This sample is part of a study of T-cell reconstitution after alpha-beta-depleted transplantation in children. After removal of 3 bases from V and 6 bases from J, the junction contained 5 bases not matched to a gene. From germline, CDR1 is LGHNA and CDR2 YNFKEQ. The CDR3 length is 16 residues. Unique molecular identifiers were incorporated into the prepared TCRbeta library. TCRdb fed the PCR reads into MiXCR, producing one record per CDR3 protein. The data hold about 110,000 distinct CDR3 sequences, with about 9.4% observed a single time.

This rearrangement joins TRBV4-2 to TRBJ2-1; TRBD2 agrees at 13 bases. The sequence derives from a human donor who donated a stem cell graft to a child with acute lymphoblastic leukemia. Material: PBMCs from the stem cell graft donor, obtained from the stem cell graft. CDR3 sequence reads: CASSHTSGRAFNEQFF. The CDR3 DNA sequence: TGTGCCAGCAGCCATACTAGCGGGAGGGCCTTCAATGAGCAGTTCTTC.